This T cell receptor beta chain was sequenced in a study of blood T cell repertoires in COVID-19. About the study: Sources were T cells, B-cell-depleted T cells, or PBMCs; the material itself was cDNA or gDNA.

Assay: immunoSEQ multiplex PCR; the TCRdb copy retains only in-frame clones and omits some. The repertoire includes 250,000 to 350,000 clones, 90% of them detected once, and nearly 7% sits in the top ten. This clone appeared a few times. The receptor was isolated from a young woman with COVID-19, enrolled during active disease. The sequenced sample was peripheral blood.

CDR3 residues: CASSQDRNYGYTF. For the CDR3, the DNA is TGTGCCAGCAGCCAGGACAGGAACTATGGCTACACCTTC. The chain links TRBV12-3 or TRBV12-4 to TRBJ1-2; 7 bases agree with TRBD1. CDR3 length: 13 residues. V trimming: 6 bases; J trimming: 2 bases; junction bases outside the gene matches: 3.